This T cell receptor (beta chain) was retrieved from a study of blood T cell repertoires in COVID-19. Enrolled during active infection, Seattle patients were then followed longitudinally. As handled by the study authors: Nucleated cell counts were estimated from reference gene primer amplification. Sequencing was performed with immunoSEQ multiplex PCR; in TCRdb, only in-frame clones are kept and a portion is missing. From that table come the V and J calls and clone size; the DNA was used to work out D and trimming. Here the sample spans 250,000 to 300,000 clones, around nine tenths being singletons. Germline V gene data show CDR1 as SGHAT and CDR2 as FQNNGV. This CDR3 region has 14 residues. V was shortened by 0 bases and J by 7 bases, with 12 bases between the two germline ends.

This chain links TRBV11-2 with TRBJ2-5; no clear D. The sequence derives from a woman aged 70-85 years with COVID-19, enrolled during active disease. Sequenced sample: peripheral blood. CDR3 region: CASSLDHVTGTQYF. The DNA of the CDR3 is TGTGCCAGCAGCTTAGATCATGTTACCGGGACCCAGTACTTC.